These 11 T cell receptor beta chains share one sample of origin, sequenced in a study of cytomegalovirus exposure and HLA in healthy donors. Primers: 60 Vbeta forward and 13 Jbeta reverse. Repertoires were generated with immunoSEQ multiplex PCR, while TCRdb's copy carries only in-frame clones and drops some. The repertoire includes around 200,000 clones, about 85% of them detected once, and 10% sits in the top ten. Material for sequencing was PBMCs. The source is a woman aged 50 to 60 in good health and CMV-seropositive.

This clone is a singleton in its sample. The CDR3 DNA is TGTGCCAGCAGTGAATCCCCATCGACAGGGAGCTATGGCTACACCTTC. Amino acid sequence: CASSESPSTGSYGYTF. The genes are TRBV25-1 and TRBJ1-2, with TRBD1 matching over 7 bases. This CDR3 has 16 residues. Germline V lookup: CDR1 MGHDK, CDR2 SYGVNS. The V and J ends lost 1 base and 4 bases, in that order; junction bases with no gene match: 9.

This clone was seen once. The chain has TRBV30 and TRBJ1-5; tentatively, D is TRBD1 (6 bases). Trimming took off 7 bases at V and 0 bases at J, with 25 bases between the two ends. Germline V lookup: CDR1 GTSNPN, CDR2 SVGIG (reference sequence). The CDR3 spans 18 residues. CDR3 nucleotides: TGTGCCTTTGGAGTAGGGGAAGGGGGTCTTTATAGCAATCAGCCCCAGCATTTT. Encoded protein: CAFGVGEGGLYSNQPQHF.

V usage is TRBV9 and J usage is TRBJ2-7, with D uncertain. This CDR3 comprises 13 residues. Germline values: CDR1 SGDLS, CDR2 YYNGEE. The V end lost 3 bases, the J end lost 3 bases, and 10 bases lay between the germline ends. The CDR3 nucleotides are TGTGCCAGCAGCGGGGCGAATGACTACGAGCAGTACTTC. Translation gives CASSGANDYEQYF.

The chain links TRBV6-5 to TRBJ2-3; 8 nucleotides line up with TRBD2. The V segment lost 5 bases and the J segment 4 bases; nucleotides outside the gene matches: 8. This CDR3 has 15 amino acids. Germline V gene lookup returns CDR1 MNHEY and CDR2 SVGAGI. Written as DNA, the CDR3 is TGTGCCAGCAGTGGCGCCGCGGGGGGTTCAGATACGCAGTATTTT. Amino acid sequence: CASSGAAGGSDTQYF.

The chain joins TRBV5-1 to TRBJ1-2; D possibly corresponds to TRBD1 (6 bases). Germline CDR1 and CDR2: SGHRS and YFSETQ. V dropped 0 bases and J dropped 4 bases, with 10 bases sitting between them. The length of the CDR3 is 14 residues. CDR3 residues: CASSLGQVTYGYTF. CDR3 DNA: TGCGCCAGCAGCTTGGGACAGGTAACCTATGGCTACACCTTC. The complete variable domain, with remaining parts taken from reference TRBV5-1 and TRBJ1-2, reads KAGVTQTPRYLIKTRGQQVTLSCSPISGHRSVSWYQQTPGQGLQFLFEYFSETQRNKGNFPGRFSGRQFSNSRSEMNVSTLELGDSALYLCASSLGQVTYGYTFGSGTRLTVV.

The count of this clone is one. V and J are TRBV19 and TRBJ1-1; D is possibly TRBD1 (5 bases). Trimming took off 7 bases at V and 7 bases at J, with 16 bases between the two ends. The V gene's germline CDR1 is LNHDA and CDR2 SQIVND (reference sequence). The CDR3 is 13 amino acids. The chain's CDR3 is CASTRKGHYEAFF. DNA of the CDR3: TGTGCCAGTACCCGGAAAGGACATTATGAAGCTTTCTTT.

The chain couples TRBV19 to TRBJ1-5, with 8 positions matching TRBD1. The V and J ends lost 1 base and 6 bases, in that order; junction bases with no gene match: 5. The length of the CDR3 is 15 residues. Germline lookup yields CDR1 LNHDA and CDR2 SQIVND (reference sequence). CDR3 in DNA: TGTGCCAGTAGTATAGTAACAGGGGGGGGTCAGCCCCAGCATTTT. Residues: CASSIVTGGGQPQHF. The full variable domain, in which reference TRBV19 and TRBJ1-5 provide the parts outside the CDR3, is DGGITQSPKYLFRKEGQNVTLSCEQNLNHDAMYWYRQDPGQGLRLIYYSQIVNDFQKGDIAEGYSVSREKKESFPLTVTSAQKNPTAFYLCASSIVTGGGQPQHFGDGTRLSIL.

The chain uses TRBV6-1 and TRBJ2-4; 9 bases agree with TRBD1. The germline V gene has CDR1 MNHNS and CDR2 SASEGT. V lost 3 bases and J lost 4; bases outside the gene matches: 10. The CDR3 spans 17 residues. This CDR3 reads CASSEGLTGGFKNIQYF. Here the CDR3 DNA reads TGTGCCAGCAGTGAGGGACTTACAGGGGGCTTTAAAAACATTCAGTACTTC.

This clone was recorded only once. The chain couples TRBV23-1 to TRBJ2-1; TRBD1 might be the D (6 bases). TRBV23-1 is assigned to the ORF class and has an uncertain function. The CDR3 loop spans 15 amino acids. Trimming took off 2 bases at V and 7 bases at J, with 15 bases between the two ends. DNA for the CDR3: TGCGCCAGCAGTCAACCCGGGACATGTGAAAATGAGCAGTTCTTC. Its protein is CASSQPGTCENEQFF.

This chain connects TRBV5-6 to TRBJ1-1; D remains unclear. Trimming stripped 2 bases from V and 5 bases from J, with 13 bases between. Germline V gene data show CDR1 as SGHDT and CDR2 as YYEEEE. The CDR3 covers 14 residues. CDR3 in DNA: TGTGCCAGCAGCTTCGGTCTGACGGGGACTGAAGCTTTCTTT. Its translation: CASSFGLTGTEAFF.

The chain recombines TRBV9 with TRBJ1-6, with 7 nucleotides matching TRBD1. The V segment lost 4 bases and the J segment 9 bases; nucleotides outside the gene matches: 7. The CDR3 sequence is 14 residues long. CDR1 and CDR2 (germline): SGDLS, YYNGEE. The CDR3 region is CASSPRQGSSPLHF. The CDR3 coding sequence is TGTGCCAGCAGCCCCAGACAGGGTAGTTCACCCCTCCACTTT.